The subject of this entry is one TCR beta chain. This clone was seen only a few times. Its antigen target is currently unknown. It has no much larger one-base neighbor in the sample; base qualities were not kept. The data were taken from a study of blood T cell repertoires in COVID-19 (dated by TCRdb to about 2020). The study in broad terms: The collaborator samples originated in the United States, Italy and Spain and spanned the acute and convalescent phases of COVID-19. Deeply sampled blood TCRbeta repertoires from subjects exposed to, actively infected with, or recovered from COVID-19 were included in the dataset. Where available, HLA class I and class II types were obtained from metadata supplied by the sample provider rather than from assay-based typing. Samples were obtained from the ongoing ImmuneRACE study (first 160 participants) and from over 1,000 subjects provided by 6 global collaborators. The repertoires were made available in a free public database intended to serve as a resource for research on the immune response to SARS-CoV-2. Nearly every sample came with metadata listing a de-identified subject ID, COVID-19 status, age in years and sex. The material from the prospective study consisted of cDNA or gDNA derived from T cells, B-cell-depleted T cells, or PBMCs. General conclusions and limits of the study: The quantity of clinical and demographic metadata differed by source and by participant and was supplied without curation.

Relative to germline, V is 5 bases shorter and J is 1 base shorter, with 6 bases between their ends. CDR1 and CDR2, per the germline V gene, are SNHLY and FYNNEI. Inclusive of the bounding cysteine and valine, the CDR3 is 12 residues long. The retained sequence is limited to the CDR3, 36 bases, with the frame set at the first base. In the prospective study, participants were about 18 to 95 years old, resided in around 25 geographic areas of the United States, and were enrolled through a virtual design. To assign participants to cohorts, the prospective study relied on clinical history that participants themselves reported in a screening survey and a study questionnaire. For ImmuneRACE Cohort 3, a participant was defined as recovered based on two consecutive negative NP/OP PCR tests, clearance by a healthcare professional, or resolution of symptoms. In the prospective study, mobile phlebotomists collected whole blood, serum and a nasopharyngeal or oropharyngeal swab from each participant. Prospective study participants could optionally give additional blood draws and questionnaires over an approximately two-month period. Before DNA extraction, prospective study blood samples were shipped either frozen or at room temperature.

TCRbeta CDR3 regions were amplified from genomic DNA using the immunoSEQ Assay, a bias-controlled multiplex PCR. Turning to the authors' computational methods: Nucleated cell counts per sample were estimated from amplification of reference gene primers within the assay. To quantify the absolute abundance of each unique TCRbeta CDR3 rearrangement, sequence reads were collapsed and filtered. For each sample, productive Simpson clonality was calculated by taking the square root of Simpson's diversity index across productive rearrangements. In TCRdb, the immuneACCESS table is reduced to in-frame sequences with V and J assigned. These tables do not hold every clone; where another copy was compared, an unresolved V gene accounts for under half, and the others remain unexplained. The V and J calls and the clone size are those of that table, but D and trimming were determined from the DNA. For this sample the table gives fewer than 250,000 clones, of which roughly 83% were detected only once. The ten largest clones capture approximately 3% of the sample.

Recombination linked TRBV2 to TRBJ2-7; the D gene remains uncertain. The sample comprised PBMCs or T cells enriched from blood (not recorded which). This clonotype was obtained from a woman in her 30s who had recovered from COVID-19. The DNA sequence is TGTGCCAGCAGTAGCCAATCCTACGAGCAGTACGTC. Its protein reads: CASSSQSYEQYV.